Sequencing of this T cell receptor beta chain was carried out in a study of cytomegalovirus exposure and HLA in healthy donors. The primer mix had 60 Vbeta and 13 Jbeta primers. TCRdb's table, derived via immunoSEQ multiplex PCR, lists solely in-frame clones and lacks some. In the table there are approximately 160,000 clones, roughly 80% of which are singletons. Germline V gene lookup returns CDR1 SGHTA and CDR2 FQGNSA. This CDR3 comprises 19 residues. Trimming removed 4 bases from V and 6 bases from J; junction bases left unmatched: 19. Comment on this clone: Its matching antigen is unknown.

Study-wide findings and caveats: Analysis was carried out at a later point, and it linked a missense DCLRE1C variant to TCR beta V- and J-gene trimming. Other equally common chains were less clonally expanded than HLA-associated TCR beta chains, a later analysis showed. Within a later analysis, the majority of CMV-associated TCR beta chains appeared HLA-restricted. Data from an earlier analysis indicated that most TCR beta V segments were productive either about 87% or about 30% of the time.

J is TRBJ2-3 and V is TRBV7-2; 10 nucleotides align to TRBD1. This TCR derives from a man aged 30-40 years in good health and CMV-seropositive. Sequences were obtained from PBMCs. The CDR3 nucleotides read TGTGCCAGCAGCTCTAAGGTCGGGACAGGGGTGATCCGAGCGGATACGCAGTATTTT. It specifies CASSSKVGTGVIRADTQYF.